The text below deals with one T cell receptor (beta chain). Its antigen is unknown. Produced via immunoSEQ multiplex PCR; TCRdb's table is partial and in-frame only. This repertoire shows about 54,000 clones, roughly nine tenths found once; its top ten account for approximately 12%. Anyone with autoimmune disease history or systemic immunosuppression was excluded. Sampling of blood occurred at baseline, cycle 4 day 1, and cycle 7 day 1. The data originate from a study of OX40 agonist ivuxolimab in advanced cancers. V trimming: 10 bases; J trimming: 2 bases; junction bases outside the gene matches: 9. CDR3 length: 15 amino acids. The germline CDR1 and CDR2 sequences are SGHNT and YYREEE (reference sequence). Study conclusions and caveats: In general, CD8+ T cells held more expanded clones than CD4+ did, on average. With doses of 0.1-3.0 mg/kg, partial responders showed among the lowest clonal expansion.

The rearrangement links TRBV5-4 to TRBJ2-3; the match to TRBD2 covers 11 bases. The sequencing used CD4+ or CD8+ T cells sorted from blood, collected in a trial of the OX40 agonist ivuxolimab. The TCR comes from an adult with an advanced solid tumor such as melanoma, head and neck, liver or kidney cancer. Written as DNA, the CDR3 is TGTGCCTGGGGGTGGACTAGCGGGTACACAGATACGCAGTATTTT. It yields the protein CAWGWTSGYTDTQYF.